This T cell receptor beta chain was sequenced in a study of T cell changes during pregnancy in multiple sclerosis. Here immunoSEQ multiplex PCR was the method, and the copy in TCRdb shows in-frame clones only, minus some. Of some 40,000 clones listed, around 90% were seen once; the top ten hold roughly 0.57%. Deletions cut 4 bases from V and 6 bases from J, with 14 bases between. Germline V CDR1 and CDR2: MNHNS, SASEGT. The CDR3 has 14 residues. This clonotype originated in a female donor with multiple sclerosis, enrolled in a pregnancy study. This chain joins TRBV6-1 and TRBJ2-3; D is perhaps TRBD2 (6 bases). The specimen comprised CD4+ T cells from peripheral blood mononuclear cells, sampled in the first trimester of pregnancy. CDR3 loop: CASSGAAGVDTQYF. CDR3 coding DNA: TGTGCCAGCAGTGGCGCAGCGGGTGTGGATACGCAGTATTTT.